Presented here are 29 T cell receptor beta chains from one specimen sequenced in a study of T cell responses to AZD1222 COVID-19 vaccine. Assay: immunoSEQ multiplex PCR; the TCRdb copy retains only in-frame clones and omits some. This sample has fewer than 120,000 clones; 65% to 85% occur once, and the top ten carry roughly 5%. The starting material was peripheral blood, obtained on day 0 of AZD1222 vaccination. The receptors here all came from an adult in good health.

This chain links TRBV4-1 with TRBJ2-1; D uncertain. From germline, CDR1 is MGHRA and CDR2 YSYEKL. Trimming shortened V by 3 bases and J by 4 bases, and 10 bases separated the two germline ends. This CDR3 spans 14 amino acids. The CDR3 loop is CASSHAVGYNEQFF. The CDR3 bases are TGCGCCAGCAGCCACGCCGTCGGTTACAATGAGCAGTTCTTC.

This CDR3 reads CASRKTSGRNYEQYF. The CDR3, as DNA: TGTGCCAGCAGGAAGACTAGCGGGAGGAACTACGAGCAGTACTTC. The chain combines TRBV28 with TRBJ2-7; 13 nucleotides match TRBD2. CDR1 is MDHEN, CDR2 SYDVKM, per germline. This CDR3 is 15 amino acids long. The ends lost 6 bases at V and 3 bases at J; junction bases unmatched: 5.

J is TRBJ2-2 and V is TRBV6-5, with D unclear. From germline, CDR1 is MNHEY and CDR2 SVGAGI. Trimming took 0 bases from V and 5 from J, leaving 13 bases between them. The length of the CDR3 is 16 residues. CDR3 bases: TGTGCCAGCAGTTACTCCATGGCAGGAAGGACCGGGGAGCTGTTTTTT. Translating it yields CASSYSMAGRTGELFF.

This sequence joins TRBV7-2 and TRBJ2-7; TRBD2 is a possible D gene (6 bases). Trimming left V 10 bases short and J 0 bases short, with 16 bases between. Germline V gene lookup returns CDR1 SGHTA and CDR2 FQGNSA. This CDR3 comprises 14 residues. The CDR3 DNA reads TGTGCCACCTCGGTCGGGGGAAACTCCTACGAGCAGTACTTC. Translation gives CATSVGGNSYEQYF. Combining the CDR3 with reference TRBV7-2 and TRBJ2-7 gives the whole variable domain GAGVSQSPSNKVTEKGKDVELRCDPISGHTALYWYRQSLGQGLEFLIYFQGNSAPDKSGLPSDRFSAERTGGSVSTLTIQRTQQEDSAVYLCATSVGGNSYEQYFGPGTRLTVT.

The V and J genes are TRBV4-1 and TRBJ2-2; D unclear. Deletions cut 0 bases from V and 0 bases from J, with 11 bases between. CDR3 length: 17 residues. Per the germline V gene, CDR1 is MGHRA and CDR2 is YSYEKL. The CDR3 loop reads CASSQDGSSPNTGELFF. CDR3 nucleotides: TGCGCCAGCAGCCAAGATGGTAGTAGCCCGAACACCGGGGAGCTGTTTTTT.

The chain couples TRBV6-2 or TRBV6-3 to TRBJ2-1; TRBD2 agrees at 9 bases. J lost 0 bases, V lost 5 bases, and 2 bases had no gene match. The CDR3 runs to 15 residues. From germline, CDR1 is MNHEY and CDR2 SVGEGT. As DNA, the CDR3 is TGTGCCAGCAGTAATAGCGGGAGCTCCTACAATGAGCAGTTCTTC. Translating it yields CASSNSGSSYNEQFF.

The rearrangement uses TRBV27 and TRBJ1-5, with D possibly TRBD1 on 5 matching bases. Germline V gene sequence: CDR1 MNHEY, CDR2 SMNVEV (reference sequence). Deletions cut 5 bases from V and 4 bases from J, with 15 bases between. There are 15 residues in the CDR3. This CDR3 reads CASSAGGARNQPQHF. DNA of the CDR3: TGTGCCAGCAGTGCGGGGGGAGCGAGAAATCAGCCCCAGCATTTT.

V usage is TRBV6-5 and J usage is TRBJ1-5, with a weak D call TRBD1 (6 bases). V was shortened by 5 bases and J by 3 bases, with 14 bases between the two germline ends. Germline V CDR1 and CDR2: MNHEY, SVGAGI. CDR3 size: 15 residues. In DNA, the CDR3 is TGTGCCAGCAGTCCCGAGGGGGGCCTCAATCAGCCCCAGCATTTT. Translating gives CASSPEGGLNQPQHF.

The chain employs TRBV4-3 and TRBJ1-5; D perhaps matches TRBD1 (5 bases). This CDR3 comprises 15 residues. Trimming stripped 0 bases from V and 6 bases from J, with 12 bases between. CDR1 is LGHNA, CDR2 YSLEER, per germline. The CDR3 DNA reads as TGCGCCAGCAGCCAAGAGTATGGGGGTGGTCAGCCCCAGCATTTT. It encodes CASSQEYGGGQPQHF.

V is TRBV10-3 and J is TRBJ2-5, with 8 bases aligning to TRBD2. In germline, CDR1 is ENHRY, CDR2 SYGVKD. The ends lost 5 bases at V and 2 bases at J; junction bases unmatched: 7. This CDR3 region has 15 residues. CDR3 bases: TGTGCCATCAGTCCCCGGGGGGGGGCACAAGAGACCCAGTACTTC. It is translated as CAISPRGGAQETQYF.

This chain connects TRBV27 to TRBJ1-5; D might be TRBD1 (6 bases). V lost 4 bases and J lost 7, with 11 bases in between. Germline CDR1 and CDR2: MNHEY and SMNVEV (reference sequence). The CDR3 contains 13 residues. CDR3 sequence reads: CASSWQGNQPQHF. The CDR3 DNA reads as TGTGCCAGCAGTTGGCAGGGGAACCAGCCCCAGCATTTT.

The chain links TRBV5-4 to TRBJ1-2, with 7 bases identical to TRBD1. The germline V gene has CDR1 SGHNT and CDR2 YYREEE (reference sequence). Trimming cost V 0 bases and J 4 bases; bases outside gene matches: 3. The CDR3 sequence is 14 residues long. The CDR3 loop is CASSLGQGGYGYTF. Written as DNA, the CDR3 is TGTGCCAGCAGCTTGGGACAGGGCGGCTATGGCTACACCTTC. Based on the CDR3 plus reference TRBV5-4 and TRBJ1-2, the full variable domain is ETGVTQSPTHLIKTRGQQVTLRCSSQSGHNTVSWYQQALGQGPQFIFQYYREEENGRGNFPPRFSGLQFPNYSSELNVNALELDDSALYLCASSLGQGGYGYTFGSGTRLTVV.

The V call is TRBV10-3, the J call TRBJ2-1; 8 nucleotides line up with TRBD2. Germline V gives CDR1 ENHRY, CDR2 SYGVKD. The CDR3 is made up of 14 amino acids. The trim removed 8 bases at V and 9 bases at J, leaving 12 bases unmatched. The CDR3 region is CAISGVQRESEQFF. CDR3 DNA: TGTGCCATCTCGGGGGTCCAGCGGGAGAGTGAGCAGTTCTTC.

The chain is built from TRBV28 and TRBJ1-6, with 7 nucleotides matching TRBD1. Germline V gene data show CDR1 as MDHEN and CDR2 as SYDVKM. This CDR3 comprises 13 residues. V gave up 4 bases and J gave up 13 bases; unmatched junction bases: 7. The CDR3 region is CASSSGTVRPLHF. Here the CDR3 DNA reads TGTGCCAGCAGTTCCGGGACAGTAAGGCCCCTCCACTTT. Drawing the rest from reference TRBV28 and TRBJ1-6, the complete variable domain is DVKVTQSSRYLVKRTGEKVFLECVQDMDHENMFWYRQDPGLGLRLIYFSYDVKMKEKGDIPEGYSVSREKKERFSLILESASTNQTSMYLCASSSGTVRPLHFGNGTRLTVT.

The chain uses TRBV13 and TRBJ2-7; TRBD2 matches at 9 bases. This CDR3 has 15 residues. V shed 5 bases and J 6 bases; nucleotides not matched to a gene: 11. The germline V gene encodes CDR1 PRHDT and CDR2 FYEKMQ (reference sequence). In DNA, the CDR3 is TGTGCCAGCAGCCCTAGTGCTAGCGGGATTAGCGAGCAGTACTTC. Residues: CASSPSASGISEQYF.

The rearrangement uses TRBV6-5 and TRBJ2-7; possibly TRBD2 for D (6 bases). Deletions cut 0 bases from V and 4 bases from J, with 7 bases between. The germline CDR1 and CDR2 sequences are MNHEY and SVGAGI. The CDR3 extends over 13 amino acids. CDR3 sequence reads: CASSYSGTYEQYF. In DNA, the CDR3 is TGTGCCAGCAGTTACTCCGGGACTTACGAGCAGTACTTC.

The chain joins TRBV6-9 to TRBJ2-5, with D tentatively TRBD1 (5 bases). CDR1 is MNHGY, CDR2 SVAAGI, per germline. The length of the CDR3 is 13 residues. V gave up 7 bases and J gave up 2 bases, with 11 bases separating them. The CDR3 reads CASTLTAQETQYF. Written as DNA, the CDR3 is TGTGCCAGCACCCTGACAGCACAAGAGACCCAGTACTTC.

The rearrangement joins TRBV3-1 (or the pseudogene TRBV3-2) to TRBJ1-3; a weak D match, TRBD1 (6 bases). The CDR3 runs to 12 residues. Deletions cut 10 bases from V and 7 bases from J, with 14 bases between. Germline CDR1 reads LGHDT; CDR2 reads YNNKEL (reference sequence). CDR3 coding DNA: TGTGCCACATCCCAGGGGAGGAACACCATATATTTT. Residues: CATSQGRNTIYF.

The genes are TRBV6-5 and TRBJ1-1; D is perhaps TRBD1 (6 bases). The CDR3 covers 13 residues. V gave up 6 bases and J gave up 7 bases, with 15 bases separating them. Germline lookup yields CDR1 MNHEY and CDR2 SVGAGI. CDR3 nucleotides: TGTGCCAGCAGGGGATTACAGGGCTTTGAAGCTTTCTTT. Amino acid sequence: CASRGLQGFEAFF.

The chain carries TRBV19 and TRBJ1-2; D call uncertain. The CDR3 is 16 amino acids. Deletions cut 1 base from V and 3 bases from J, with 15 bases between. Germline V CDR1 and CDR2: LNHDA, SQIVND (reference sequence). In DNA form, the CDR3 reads TGTGCCAGTAGTATAGCAGCCGGGAGAGGAGACTATGGCTACACCTTC. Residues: CASSIAAGRGDYGYTF. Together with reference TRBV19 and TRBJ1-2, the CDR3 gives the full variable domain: DGGITQSPKYLFRKEGQNVTLSCEQNLNHDAMYWYRQDPGQGLRLIYYSQIVNDFQKGDIAEGYSVSREKKESFPLTVTSAQKNPTAFYLCASSIAAGRGDYGYTFGSGTRLTVV.

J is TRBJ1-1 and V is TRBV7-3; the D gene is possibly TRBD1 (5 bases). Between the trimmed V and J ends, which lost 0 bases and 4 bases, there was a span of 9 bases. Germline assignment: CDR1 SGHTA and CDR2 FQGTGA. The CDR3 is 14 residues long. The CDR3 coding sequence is TGTGCCAGCAGCTTAACGAGGGGAGGCACTGAAGCTTTCTTT. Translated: CASSLTRGGTEAFF.

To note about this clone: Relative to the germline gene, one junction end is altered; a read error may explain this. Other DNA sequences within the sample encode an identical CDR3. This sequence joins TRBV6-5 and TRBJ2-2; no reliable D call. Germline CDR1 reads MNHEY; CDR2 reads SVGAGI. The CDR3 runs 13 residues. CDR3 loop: CASSYSYTGELFF. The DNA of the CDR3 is TGTGCCAGTAGTTATTCGTACACCGGGGAGCTGTTTTTT.

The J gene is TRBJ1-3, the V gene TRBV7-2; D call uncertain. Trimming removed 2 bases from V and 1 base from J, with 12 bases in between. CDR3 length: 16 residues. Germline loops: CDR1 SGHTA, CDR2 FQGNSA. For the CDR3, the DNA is TGTGCCAGCAGCTTACAAGGCAGAAGTTCTGGAAACACCATATATTTT. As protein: CASSLQGRSSGNTIYF.

As DNA, the CDR3 is TGTGCCAGCAGCTCTAGACAGAACTATGGCTACACCTTC. Protein: CASSSRQNYGYTF. The gene calls are TRBV5-6 and TRBJ1-2; D is possibly TRBD1 (5 bases). Germline V lookup: CDR1 SGHDT, CDR2 YYEEEE. This CDR3 region has 13 residues. V shed 3 bases and J shed 2 bases, with 8 bases lying between them.

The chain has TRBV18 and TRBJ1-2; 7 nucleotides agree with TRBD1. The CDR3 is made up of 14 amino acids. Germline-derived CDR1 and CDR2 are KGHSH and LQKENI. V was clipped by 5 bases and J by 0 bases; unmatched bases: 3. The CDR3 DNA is TGTGCCAGCTCAAGACAGGGAGCTAACTATGGCTACACCTTC. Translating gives CASSRQGANYGYTF.

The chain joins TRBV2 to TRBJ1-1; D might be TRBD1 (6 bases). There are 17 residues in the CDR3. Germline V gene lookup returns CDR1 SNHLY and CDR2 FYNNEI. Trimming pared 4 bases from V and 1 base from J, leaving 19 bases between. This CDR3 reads CASSGGYGQFRNTEAFF. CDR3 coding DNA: TGTGCCAGCAGTGGGGGATATGGACAGTTCCGGAACACTGAAGCTTTCTTT. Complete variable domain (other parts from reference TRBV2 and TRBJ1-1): EPEVTQTPSHQVTQMGQEVILRCVPISNHLYFYWYRQILGQKVEFLVSFYNNEISEKSEIFDDQFSVERPDGSNFTLKIRSTKLEDSAMYFCASSGGYGQFRNTEAFFGQGTRLTVV.

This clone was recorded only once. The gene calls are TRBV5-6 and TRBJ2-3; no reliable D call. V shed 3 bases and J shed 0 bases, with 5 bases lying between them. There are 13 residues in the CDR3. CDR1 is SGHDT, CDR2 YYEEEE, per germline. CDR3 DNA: TGTGCCAGCAGCTCCCCGAGCACAGATACGCAGTATTTT. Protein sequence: CASSSPSTDTQYF. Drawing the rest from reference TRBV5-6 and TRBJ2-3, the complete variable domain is DAGVTQSPTHLIKTRGQQVTLRCSPKSGHDTVSWYQQALGQGPQFIFQYYEEEERQRGNFPDRFSGHQFPNYSSELNVNALLLGDSALYLCASSSPSTDTQYFGPGTRLTVL.

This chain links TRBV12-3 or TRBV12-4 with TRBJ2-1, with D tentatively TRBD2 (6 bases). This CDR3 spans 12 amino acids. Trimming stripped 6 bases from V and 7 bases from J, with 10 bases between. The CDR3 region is CASRNRGNEQFF. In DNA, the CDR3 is TGTGCCAGCAGGAATCGGGGGAATGAGCAGTTCTTC.

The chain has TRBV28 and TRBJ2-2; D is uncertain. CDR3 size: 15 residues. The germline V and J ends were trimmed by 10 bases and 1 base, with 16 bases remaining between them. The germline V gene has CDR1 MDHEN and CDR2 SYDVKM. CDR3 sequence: CATHGPQRNTGELFF. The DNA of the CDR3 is TGTGCCACCCACGGCCCCCAGAGGAACACCGGGGAGCTGTTTTTT.